The T cell receptor beta chain under discussion was sequenced for a study of shared clonotypes between healthy human individuals. Germline V CDR1 and CDR2: SGHRS, YFSETQ. The V end was cut by 4 bases, the J end by 1 base, with 9 bases between. This CDR3 is built from 15 residues. Libraries were prepared by immunoSEQ multiplex PCR; TCRdb keeps only in-frame clonotypes and omits some of them. The sample carries about 2.4 million clones, roughly 92% recorded once. Regarding the study as a whole: Naive CD4 clonotypes overlapped across several donors at about 5.3%.

Only Caucasian adults living in Nashville, Tennessee served as donors. Worth noting for this clone: Its antigen is not known.

The chain employs TRBV5-1 and TRBJ2-6; either TRBD1 or TRBD2 may fit D (5 bases each). This TCR was sampled from a man between 18 and 29 years old in good health. The sample taken for sequencing was naive CD4+ T cells sorted from blood. Subset: CD45RA+ positively selected. Here the CDR3 reads CASSPGPSGANVLTF. The CDR3 nucleotides read TGCGCCAGCAGCCCGGGGCCATCTGGGGCCAACGTCCTGACTTTC.